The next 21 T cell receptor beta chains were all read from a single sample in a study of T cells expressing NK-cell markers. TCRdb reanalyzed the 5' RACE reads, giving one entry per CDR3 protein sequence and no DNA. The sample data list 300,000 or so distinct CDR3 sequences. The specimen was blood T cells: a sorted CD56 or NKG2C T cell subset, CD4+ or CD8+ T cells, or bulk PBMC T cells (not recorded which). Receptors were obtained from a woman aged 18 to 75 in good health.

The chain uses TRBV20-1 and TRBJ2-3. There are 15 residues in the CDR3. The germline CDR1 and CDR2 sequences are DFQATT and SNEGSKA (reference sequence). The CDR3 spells CSARIGVASTDTQYF.

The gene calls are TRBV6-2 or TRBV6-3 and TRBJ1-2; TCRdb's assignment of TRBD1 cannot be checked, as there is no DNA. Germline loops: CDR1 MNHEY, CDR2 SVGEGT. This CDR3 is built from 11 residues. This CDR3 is CASSQGGGYTF.

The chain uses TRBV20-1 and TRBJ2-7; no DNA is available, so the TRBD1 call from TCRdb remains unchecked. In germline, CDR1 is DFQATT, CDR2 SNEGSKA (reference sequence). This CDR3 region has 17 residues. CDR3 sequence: CSARDQLSLANTYEQYF.

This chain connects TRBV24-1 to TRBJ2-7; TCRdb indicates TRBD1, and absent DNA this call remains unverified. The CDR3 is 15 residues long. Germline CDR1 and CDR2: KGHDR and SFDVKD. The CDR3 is CATSIKVGGVDEQYF.

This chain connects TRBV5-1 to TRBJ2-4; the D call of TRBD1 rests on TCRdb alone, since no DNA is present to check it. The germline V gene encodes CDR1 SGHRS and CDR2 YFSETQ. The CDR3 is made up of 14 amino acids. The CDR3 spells CASSLVPGGDIQYF.

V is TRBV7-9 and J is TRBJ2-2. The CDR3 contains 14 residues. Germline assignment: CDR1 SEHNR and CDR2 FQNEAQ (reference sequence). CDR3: CASSLASWSGELFF.

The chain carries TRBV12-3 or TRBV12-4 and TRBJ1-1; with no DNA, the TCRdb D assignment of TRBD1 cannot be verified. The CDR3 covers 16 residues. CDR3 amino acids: CASSPPNRGGNTEAFF.

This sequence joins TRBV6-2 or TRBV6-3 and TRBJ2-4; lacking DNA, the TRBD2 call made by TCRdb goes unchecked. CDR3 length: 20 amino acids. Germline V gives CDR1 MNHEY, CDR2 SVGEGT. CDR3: CASSSDLRDPRPGTKNIQYF.

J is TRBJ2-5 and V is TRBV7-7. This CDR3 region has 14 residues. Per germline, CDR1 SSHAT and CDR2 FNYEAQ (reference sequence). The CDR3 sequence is CASSFTGTGETQYF.

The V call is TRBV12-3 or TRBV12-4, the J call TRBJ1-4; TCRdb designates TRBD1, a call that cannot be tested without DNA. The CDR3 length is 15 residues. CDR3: CASSLSGQLNEKLFF.

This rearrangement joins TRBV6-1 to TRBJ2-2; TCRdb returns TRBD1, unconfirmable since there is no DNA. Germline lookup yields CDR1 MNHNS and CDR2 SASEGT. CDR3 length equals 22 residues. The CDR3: CASSARPGGQGTGFANTGELFF.

CDR3 residues: CASSPAGKVAYEQYF. The chain links TRBV2 to TRBJ2-7; the TRBD2 assignment by TCRdb is unverifiable without DNA. Germline V lookup: CDR1 SNHLY, CDR2 FYNNEI. The length of the CDR3 is 15 residues.

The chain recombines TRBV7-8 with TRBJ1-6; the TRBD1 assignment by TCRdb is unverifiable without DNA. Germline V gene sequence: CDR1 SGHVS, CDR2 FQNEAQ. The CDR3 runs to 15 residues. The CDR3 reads CASSARQAGNSPLHF. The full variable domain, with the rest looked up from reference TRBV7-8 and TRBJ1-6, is GAGVSQSPRYKVAKRGQDVALRCDPISGHVSLFWYQQALGQGPEFLTYFQNEAQLDKSGLPSDRFFAERPEGSVSTLKIQRTQQEDSAVYLCASSARQAGNSPLHFGNGTRLTVT.

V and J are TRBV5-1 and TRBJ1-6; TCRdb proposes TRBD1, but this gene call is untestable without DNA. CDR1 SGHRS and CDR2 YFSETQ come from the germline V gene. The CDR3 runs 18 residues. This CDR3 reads CASSLVVSGGAQNSPLHF. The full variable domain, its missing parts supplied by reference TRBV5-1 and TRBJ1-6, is KAGVTQTPRYLIKTRGQQVTLSCSPISGHRSVSWYQQTPGQGLQFLFEYFSETQRNKGNFPGRFSGRQFSNSRSEMNVSTLELGDSALYLCASSLVVSGGAQNSPLHFGNGTRLTVT.

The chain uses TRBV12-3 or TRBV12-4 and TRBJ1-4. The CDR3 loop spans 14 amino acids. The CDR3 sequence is CASSFSERNEKLFF.

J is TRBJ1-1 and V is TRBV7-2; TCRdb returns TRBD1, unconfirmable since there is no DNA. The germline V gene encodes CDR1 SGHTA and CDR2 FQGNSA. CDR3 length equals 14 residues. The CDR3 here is CASSPRGADTEAFF. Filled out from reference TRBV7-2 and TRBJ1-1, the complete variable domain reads GAGVSQSPSNKVTEKGKDVELRCDPISGHTALYWYRQSLGQGLEFLIYFQGNSAPDKSGLPSDRFSAERTGGSVSTLTIQRTQQEDSAVYLCASSPRGADTEAFFGQGTRLTVV.

CDR3 loop: CASSLGLRPYTEAFF. The chain employs TRBV5-6 and TRBJ1-1. Germline V gene lookup returns CDR1 SGHDT and CDR2 YYEEEE. CDR3 size: 15 residues.

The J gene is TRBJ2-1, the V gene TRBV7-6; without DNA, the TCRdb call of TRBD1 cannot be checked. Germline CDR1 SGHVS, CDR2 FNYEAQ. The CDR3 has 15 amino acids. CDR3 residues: CASSSHGGAYNEQFF. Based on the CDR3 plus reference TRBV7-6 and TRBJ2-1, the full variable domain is GAGVSQSPRYKVTKRGQDVALRCDPISGHVSLYWYRQALGQGPEFLTYFNYEAQQDKSGLPNDRFSAERPEGSISTLTIQRTEQRDSAMYRCASSSHGGAYNEQFFGPGTRLTVL.

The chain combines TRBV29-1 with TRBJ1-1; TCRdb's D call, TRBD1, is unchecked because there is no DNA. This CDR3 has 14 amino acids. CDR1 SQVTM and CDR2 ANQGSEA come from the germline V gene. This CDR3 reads CSAGDGPLNTEAFF. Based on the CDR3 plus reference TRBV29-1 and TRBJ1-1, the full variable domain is SAVISQKPSRDICQRGTSLTIQCQVDSQVTMMFWYRQQPGQSLTLIATANQGSEATYESGFVIDKFPISRPNLTFSTLTVSNMSPEDSSIYLCSAGDGPLNTEAFFGQGTRLTVV.

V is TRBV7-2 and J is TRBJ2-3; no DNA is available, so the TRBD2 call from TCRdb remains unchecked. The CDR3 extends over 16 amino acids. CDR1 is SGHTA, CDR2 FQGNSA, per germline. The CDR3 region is CASSFLSGGAADTQYF.

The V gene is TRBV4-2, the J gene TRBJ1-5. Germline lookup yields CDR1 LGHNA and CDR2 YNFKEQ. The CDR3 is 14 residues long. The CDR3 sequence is CASSQAAGNQPQHF.